The sequence of this T cell receptor beta chain was determined in a study of cytotoxic CD8 clonotypes in ibrutinib-treated CLL. Overall study context: For this cohort, patients were ten to twelve relapsed/refractory and some 15 treatment-naive, while 17 were IGHV unmutated. Treatment had run for a median about 12 months, range 6 to 36, when response samples were taken.

Study conclusions and caveats: Rare overall, public clonotypes shrank or held steady under therapy. An increase in clonality occurred at ibrutinib response, followed by a return toward baseline at progression.

This clone was seen a handful of times. Antigen: not known. Germline assignment: CDR1 SGHTA and CDR2 FQGNSA. CDR3 size: 14 residues. The J segment lost 4 bases and the V segment lost 5 bases, leaving 7 bases of the junction unmatched. Produced via immunoSEQ multiplex PCR; TCRdb's table is partial and in-frame only. There are roughly 150,000 clones in the sample; 70% to 90% occur only once, and over 2.5% lies in the top ten. The chain employs TRBV7-2 and TRBJ1-2; 7 nucleotides align to TRBD1. The sequences come from PBMCs, collected at disease progression, from a patient treated with ibrutinib. This TCR was sampled from a human donor with chronic lymphocytic leukemia. The DNA of the CDR3 is TGTGCCAGCAGCGCTTACAGGGGCTCCTATGGCTACACCTTC. It translates to CASSAYRGSYGYTF.